Detailed here is one T cell receptor (beta chain). Its target is unknown. The data are from a study of OX40 agonist ivuxolimab in advanced cancers. Study-level background: The study gave patients intravenous ivuxolimab at 0.01 to 10 mg/kg every 2 weeks. Allowance was made for prior anti-PD-1, anti-PD-L1 or anti-CTLA-4 therapy, and approximately 41% had some. Study findings and constraints: In CD8+ T cells, expanded clones were on average more numerous than in CD4+. Among the nonresponders, some also had low normalized T-cell clonal expansion.

The CDR3 totals 14 residues. From germline, CDR1 is SNHLY and CDR2 FYNNEI. The ends were cut back, 6 bases at V and 0 bases at J, with 11 bases in the middle. Sequencing was performed with immunoSEQ multiplex PCR; in TCRdb, only in-frame clones are kept and a portion is missing. Of roughly 65,000 clones listed, 85% to 90% were seen once; the top ten hold approximately 0.92%. This clonotype was sampled from an adult with an advanced solid tumor such as melanoma, head and neck, liver or kidney cancer. The source was CD4+ or CD8+ T cells sorted from blood, collected in a trial of the OX40 agonist ivuxolimab. The chain combines TRBV2 with TRBJ1-2, with D maybe TRBD1 (6 bases). Written as DNA, the CDR3 is TGTGCCAGCAGCGGACAGAGAACTAACTATGGCTACACCTTC. Protein sequence: CASSGQRTNYGYTF.